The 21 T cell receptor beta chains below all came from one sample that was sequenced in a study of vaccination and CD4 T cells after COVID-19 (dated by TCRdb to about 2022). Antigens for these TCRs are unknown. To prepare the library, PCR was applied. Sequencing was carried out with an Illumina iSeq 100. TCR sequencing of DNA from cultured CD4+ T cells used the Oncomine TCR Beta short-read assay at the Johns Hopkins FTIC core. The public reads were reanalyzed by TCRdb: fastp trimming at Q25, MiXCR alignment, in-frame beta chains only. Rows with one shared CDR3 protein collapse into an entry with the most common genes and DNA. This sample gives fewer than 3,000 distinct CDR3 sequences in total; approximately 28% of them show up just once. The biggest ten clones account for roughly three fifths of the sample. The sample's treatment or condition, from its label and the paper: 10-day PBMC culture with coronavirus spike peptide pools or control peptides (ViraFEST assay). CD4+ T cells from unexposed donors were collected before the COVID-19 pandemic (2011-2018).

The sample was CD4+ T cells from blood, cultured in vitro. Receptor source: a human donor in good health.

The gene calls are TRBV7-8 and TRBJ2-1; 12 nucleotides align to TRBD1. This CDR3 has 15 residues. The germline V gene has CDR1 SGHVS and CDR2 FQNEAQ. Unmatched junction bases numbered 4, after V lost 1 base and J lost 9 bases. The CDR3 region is CASSLGDRGLGEQFF. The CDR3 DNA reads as TGTGCCAGCAGCTTAGGGGACAGGGGGCTGGGTGAGCAGTTCTTC.

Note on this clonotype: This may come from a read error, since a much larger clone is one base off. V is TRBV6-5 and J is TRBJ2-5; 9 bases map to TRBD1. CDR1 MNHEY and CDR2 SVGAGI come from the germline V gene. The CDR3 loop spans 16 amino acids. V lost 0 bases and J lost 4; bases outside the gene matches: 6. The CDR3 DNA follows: TGTGCCAGCAGTTACTCCGGGACAGGGTGGCGAGAGACCCAGTACTTC. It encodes CASSYSGTGWRETQYF.

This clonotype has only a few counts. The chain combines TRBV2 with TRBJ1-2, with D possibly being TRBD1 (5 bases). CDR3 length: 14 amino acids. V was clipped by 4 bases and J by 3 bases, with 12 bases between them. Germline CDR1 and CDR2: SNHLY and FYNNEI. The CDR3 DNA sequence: TGTGCCAGCAGTGTGGCAGGGTCTTACTATGGCTACACCTTC. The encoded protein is CASSVAGSYYGYTF.

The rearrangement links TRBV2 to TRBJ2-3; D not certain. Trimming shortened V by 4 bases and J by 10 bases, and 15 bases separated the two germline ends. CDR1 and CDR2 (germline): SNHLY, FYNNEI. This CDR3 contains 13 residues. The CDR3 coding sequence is TGTGCCAGCAGTGTTGACGCCCCCCTGTCGCAGTATTTT. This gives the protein CASSVDAPLSQYF.

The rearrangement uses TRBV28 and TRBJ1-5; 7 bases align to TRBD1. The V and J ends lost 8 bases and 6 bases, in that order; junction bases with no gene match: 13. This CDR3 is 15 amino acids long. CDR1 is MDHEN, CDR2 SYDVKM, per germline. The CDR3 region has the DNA TGTGCCAGCGGGGGAGGGGGCGCGTCGGGTCAGCCCCAGCATTTT. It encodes CASGGGGASGQPQHF.

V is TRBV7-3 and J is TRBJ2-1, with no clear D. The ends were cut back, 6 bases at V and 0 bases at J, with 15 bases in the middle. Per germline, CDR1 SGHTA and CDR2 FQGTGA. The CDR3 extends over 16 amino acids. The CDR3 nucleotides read TGTGCCAGCAGTATTTCGACCCCAAGCTCCTACAATGAGCAGTTCTTC. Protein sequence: CASSISTPSSYNEQFF.

CDR3 residues: CASNFGFRGIITEAFF. The CDR3 DNA sequence: TGTGCCAGCAACTTCGGGTTTCGGGGAATAATCACTGAAGCTTTCTTT. This chain connects TRBV2 to TRBJ1-1; D uncertain. V was cut by 7 bases and J by 4 bases, with 22 bases left in between. The CDR3 length is 16 residues. Germline V CDR1 and CDR2: SNHLY, FYNNEI. The full variable domain, in which reference TRBV2 and TRBJ1-1 provide the parts outside the CDR3, is EPEVTQTPSHQVTQMGQEVILRCVPISNHLYFYWYRQILGQKVEFLVSFYNNEISEKSEIFDDQFSVERPDGSNFTLKIRSTKLEDSAMYFCASNFGFRGIITEAFFGQGTRLTVV.

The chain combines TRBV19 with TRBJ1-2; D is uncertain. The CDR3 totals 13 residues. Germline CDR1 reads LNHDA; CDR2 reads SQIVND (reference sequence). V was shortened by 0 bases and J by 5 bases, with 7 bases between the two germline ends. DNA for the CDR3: TGTGCCAGTAGTATAGAGCGGAGATATGGCTACACCTTC. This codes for CASSIERRYGYTF.

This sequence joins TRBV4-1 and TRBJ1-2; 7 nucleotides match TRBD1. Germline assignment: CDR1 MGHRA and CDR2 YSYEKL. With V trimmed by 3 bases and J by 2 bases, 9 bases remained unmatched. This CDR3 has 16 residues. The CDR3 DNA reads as TGCGCCAGCAGCCAGAGGGAAGGGACAGCGAACTATGGCTACACCTTC. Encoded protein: CASSQREGTANYGYTF.

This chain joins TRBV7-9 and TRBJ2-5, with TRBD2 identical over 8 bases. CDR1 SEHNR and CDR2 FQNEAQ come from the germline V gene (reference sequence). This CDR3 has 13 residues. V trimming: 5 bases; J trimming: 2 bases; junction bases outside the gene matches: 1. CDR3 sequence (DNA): TGTGCCAGCAGCCCTAGCGGGCAAGAGACCCAGTACTTC. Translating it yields CASSPSGQETQYF.

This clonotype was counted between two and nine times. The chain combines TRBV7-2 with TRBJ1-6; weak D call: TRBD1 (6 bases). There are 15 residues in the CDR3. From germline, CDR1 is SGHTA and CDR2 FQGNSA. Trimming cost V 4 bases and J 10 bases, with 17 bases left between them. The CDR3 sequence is CASSSPFRGRSPLHF. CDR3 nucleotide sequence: TGTGCCAGCAGCTCGCCTTTTAGGGGGAGATCACCCCTCCACTTT.

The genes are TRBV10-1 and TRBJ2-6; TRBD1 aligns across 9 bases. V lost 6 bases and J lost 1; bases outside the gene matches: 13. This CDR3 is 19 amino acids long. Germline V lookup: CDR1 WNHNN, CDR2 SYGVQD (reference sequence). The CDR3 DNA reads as TGCGCCAGCAGGACCCCGCACCGGGACAGGGCGTCTGGGGCCAACGTCCTGACTTTC. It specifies CASRTPHRDRASGANVLTF.

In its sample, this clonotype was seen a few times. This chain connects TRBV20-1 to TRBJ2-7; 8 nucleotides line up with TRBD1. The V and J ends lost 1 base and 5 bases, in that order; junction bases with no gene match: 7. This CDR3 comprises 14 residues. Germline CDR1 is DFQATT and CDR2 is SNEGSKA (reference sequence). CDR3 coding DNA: TGCAGTGCTAGAGTCGGACAGGGTCTCCACGAGCAGTACTTC. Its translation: CSARVGQGLHEQYF.

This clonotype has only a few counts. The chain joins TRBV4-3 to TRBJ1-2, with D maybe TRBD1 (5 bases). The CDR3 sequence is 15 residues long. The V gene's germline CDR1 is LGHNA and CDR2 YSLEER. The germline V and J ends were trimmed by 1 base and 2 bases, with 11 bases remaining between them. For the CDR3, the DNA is TGCGCCAGCAGCCAAGTTCCCAGGGCAAACTATGGCTACACCTTC. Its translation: CASSQVPRANYGYTF.

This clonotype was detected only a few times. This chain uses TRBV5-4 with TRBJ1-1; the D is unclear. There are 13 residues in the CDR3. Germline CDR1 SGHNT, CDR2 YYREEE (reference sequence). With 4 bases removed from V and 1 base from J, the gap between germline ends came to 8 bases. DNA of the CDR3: TGTGCCAGCAGCGTGGACCGGAACACTGAAGCTTTCTTT. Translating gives CASSVDRNTEAFF. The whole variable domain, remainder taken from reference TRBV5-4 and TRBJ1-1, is ETGVTQSPTHLIKTRGQQVTLRCSSQSGHNTVSWYQQALGQGPQFIFQYYREEENGRGNFPPRFSGLQFPNYSSELNVNALELDDSALYLCASSVDRNTEAFFGQGTRLTVV.

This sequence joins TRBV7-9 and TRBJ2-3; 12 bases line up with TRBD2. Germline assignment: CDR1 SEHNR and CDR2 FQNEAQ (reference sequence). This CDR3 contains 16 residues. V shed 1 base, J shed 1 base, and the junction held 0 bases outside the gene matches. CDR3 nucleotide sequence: TGTGCCAGCAGCTTAGGACTAGCGGGAGGCACAGATACGCAGTATTTT. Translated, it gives CASSLGLAGGTDTQYF.

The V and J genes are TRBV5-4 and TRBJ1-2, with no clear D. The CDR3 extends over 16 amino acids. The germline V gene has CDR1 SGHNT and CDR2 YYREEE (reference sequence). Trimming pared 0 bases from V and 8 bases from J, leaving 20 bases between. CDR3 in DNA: TGTGCCAGCAGCTTGGAGACCGGGCCCTCGTACGGCGGCTACACCTTC. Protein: CASSLETGPSYGGYTF.

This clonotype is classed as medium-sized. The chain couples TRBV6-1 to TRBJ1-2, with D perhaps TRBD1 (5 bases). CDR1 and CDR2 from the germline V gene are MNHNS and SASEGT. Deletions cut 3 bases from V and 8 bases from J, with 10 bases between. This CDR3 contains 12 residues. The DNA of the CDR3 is TGTGCCAGCAGTGACCCAGGGATGGGCTACACCTTC. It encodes CASSDPGMGYTF.

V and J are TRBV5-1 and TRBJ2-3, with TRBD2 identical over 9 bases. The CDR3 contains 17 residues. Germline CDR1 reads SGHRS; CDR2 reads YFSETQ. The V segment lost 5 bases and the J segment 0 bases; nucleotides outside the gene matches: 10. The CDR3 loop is CASRGLAGTPSTDTQYF. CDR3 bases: TGCGCCAGCAGGGGGCTAGCGGGAACCCCTAGCACAGATACGCAGTATTTT.

The DNA for the CDR3 is TGCGCCAGCAGCAAAGACGGTTATAGCAATCAGCCCCAGCATTTT. It is translated as CASSKDGYSNQPQHF. The chain uses TRBV5-1 and TRBJ1-5; D unresolved. The CDR3 sequence is 15 residues long. V shed 4 bases and J shed 0 bases, with 11 bases lying between them. Per germline, CDR1 SGHRS and CDR2 YFSETQ.

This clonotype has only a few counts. The CDR3 loop reads CASSLETGTGNTIYF. CDR3 nucleotides: TGTGCCAGCAGCTTAGAGACAGGCACTGGAAACACCATATATTTT. V gene TRBV7-2 combines with J gene TRBJ1-3; TRBD1 is a possible D gene (6 bases). Trimming took off 1 base at V and 2 bases at J, with 9 bases between the two ends. CDR3 length equals 15 residues. In germline, CDR1 is SGHTA, CDR2 FQGNSA.